These 15 T cell receptor beta chains were sequenced from one sample in a study of T cells in Graves' hyperthyroidism and ophthalmopathy. RNA transcripts provided the source from which TCR beta CDR3 regions were amplified. Carried out on the TCR CDR3, a first-round RT-PCR used the HTBI primer set. TCRdb reanalysed the multiplex PCR reads using MiXCR and keeps one entry per CDR3 protein. The data show fewer than 250,000 distinct CDR3 sequences, roughly 15% seen once. The sample consisted of blood. These receptors were obtained from a woman under 30 with Graves' ophthalmopathy.

This clonotype was picked up many times. This clone may be a read error of a much larger clone one base away. The chain recombines TRBV11-2 with TRBJ2-1, with D possibly TRBD1 on 6 matching bases. The CDR3 is 15 amino acids. V lost 5 bases, J lost 4 bases, and 15 bases lay in between. Germline-derived CDR1 and CDR2 are SGHAT and FQNNGV. Written as DNA, the CDR3 is TGTGCCAGCAGCCGTGGGACAAGGGATTACAATGAGCAGTTCTTC. Protein product: CASSRGTRDYNEQFF.

In this sample, this clonotype turned up many times. The genes are TRBV3-1 and TRBJ1-3; D might be TRBD1 (5 bases). The CDR3 is 14 residues long. V lost 1 base and J 7 bases, leaving 11 bases between the germline ends. Germline CDR1 LGHDT, CDR2 YNNKEL (reference sequence). CDR3: CASSQGGPRNTIYF. The CDR3 nucleotides are TGTGCCAGCAGCCAAGGGGGACCGAGGAACACCATATATTTT. The variable domain in full, completed from reference TRBV3-1 and TRBJ1-3, reads DTAVSQTPKYLVTQMGNDKSIKCEQNLGHDTMYWYKQDSKKFLKIMFSYNNKELIINETVPNRFSPKSPDKAHLNLHINSLELGDSAVYFCASSQGGPRNTIYFGEGSWLTVV.

This clonotype has ten or more counts. The chain recombines TRBV2 with TRBJ2-2; TRBD2 matches at 12 bases. Germline CDR1 reads SNHLY; CDR2 reads FYNNEI. V was pared by 11 bases and J by 4 bases, with 11 bases of the junction left unmatched. The CDR3 spans 16 residues. This chain's CDR3 is CAGWTSGVVGTGELFF. The CDR3 DNA is TGTGCCGGATGGACTAGCGGGGTGGTGGGCACCGGGGAGCTGTTTTTT. Together with reference TRBV2 and TRBJ2-2, the CDR3 gives the full variable domain: EPEVTQTPSHQVTQMGQEVILRCVPISNHLYFYWYRQILGQKVEFLVSFYNNEISEKSEIFDDQFSVERPDGSNFTLKIRSTKLEDSAMYFCAGWTSGVVGTGELFFGEGSRLTVL.

The V call is TRBV4-3, the J call TRBJ1-5; 7 nucleotides agree with TRBD1. Germline V gene data show CDR1 as LGHNA and CDR2 as YSLEER. The CDR3 consists of 16 residues. V trimming: 0 bases; J trimming: 7 bases; junction bases outside the gene matches: 9. The CDR3 nucleotides are TGCGCCAGCAGCCAAGAAGACAGGGTAGAATTACAGCCCCAGCATTTT. This gives the protein CASSQEDRVELQPQHF.

This clonotype appeared many times. J is TRBJ1-6 and V is TRBV6-1; D remains ambiguous. The CDR3 sequence is 12 residues long. The germline V gene encodes CDR1 MNHNS and CDR2 SASEGT. Deletions cut 7 bases from V and 7 bases from J, with 8 bases between. CDR3 coding DNA: TGTGCCAGCAAAAACAGCAATTCACCCCTCCACTTT. It translates to CASKNSNSPLHF.

This clonotype was recorded a few times. The CDR3, as DNA: TGTGCCAGCAGCCAAGAAGACTACCGGGGATACAATGAGCAGTTCTTC. Translated, it gives CASSQEDYRGYNEQFF. The V and J genes are TRBV14 and TRBJ2-1; tentative D call: TRBD2 (5 bases). Trimming left V 0 bases short and J 4 bases short, with 13 bases between. Germline values: CDR1 SGHDN, CDR2 FVKESK. The CDR3 consists of 16 residues.

This clonotype was seen many times. V usage is TRBV4-1 and J usage is TRBJ1-2; D is unclear. The CDR3 runs to 17 residues. Trimming stripped 0 bases from V and 0 bases from J, with 14 bases between. Germline V gene sequence: CDR1 MGHRA, CDR2 YSYEKL. The chain's CDR3 is CASSQEGGRGTNYGYTF. The CDR3 region has the DNA TGCGCCAGCAGCCAAGAGGGCGGGAGAGGGACTAACTATGGCTACACCTTC.

This clonotype was seen many times. The rearrangement joins TRBV7-9 to TRBJ1-1; 12 bases map to TRBD1. CDR1 and CDR2 (germline): SEHNR, FQNEAQ (reference sequence). Trimming took 5 bases from V and 4 from J; bases not matched to a gene: 8. This CDR3 region has 16 residues. As DNA, the CDR3 is TGTGCCAGCAGCGGCGGGACAGGGGGCAAAGGCACTGAAGCTTTCTTT. This sequence encodes CASSGGTGGKGTEAFF.

There are many counts of this clonotype. The V gene is TRBV6-2 or TRBV6-3, the J gene TRBJ1-6; D unclear. Trimming took off 1 base at V and 9 bases at J, with 13 bases between the two ends. This CDR3 comprises 15 residues. Germline V gives CDR1 MNHEY, CDR2 SVGEGT. Here the CDR3 reads CASSYLGSRSSPLHF. CDR3 DNA sequence: TGTGCCAGCAGTTACTTGGGGAGCCGTAGTTCACCCCTCCACTTT.

The chain has TRBV12-3 or TRBV12-4 and TRBJ2-1; TRBD2 agrees at 14 bases. The junction had 4 bases not matched to a gene; V was cut back by 7 bases and J by 8 bases. The length of the CDR3 is 14 residues. As DNA, the CDR3 is TGTGCCAGCACCCGGACTAGCGGGAGGTATGAGCAGTTCTTC. Its protein product is CASTRTSGRYEQFF.

The table lists this clonotype with many counts. V is TRBV19 and J is TRBJ2-3; 8 bases align to TRBD1. Germline V gene lookup returns CDR1 LNHDA and CDR2 SQIVND (reference sequence). The CDR3 contains 15 residues. J gave up 6 bases and V 4 bases, and 9 bases lay outside the gene matches. CDR3 protein: CASSTLQGAFDTQYF. CDR3 coding DNA: TGTGCCAGTAGTACCCTTCAGGGGGCATTCGATACGCAGTATTTT.

This clonotype has at least ten counts. J is TRBJ2-2 and V is TRBV6-1, with 10 bases lining up with TRBD1. Unmatched junction bases numbered 9, after V lost 5 bases and J lost 6 bases. Germline-derived CDR1 and CDR2 are MNHNS and SASEGT. The CDR3 is 16 residues long. CDR3 amino acids: CASSQPGQGLSGELFF. The CDR3 DNA is TGTGCCAGCAGTCAACCGGGACAGGGGCTATCCGGGGAGCTGTTTTTT.

This clonotype has ten or more counts. The chain recombines TRBV28 with TRBJ1-1, with a weak D call TRBD1 (6 bases). Germline CDR1 reads MDHEN; CDR2 reads SYDVKM. The CDR3 is made up of 16 amino acids. V was cut by 4 bases and J by 1 base, with 16 bases left in between. CDR3 loop: CASSSPRDTSNTEAFF. Written as DNA, the CDR3 is TGTGCCAGCAGTTCTCCCCGGGACACTTCGAACACTGAAGCTTTCTTT. Together with reference TRBV28 and TRBJ1-1, the CDR3 gives the full variable domain: DVKVTQSSRYLVKRTGEKVFLECVQDMDHENMFWYRQDPGLGLRLIYFSYDVKMKEKGDIPEGYSVSREKKERFSLILESASTNQTSMYLCASSSPRDTSNTEAFFGQGTRLTVV.

This clonotype showed up many times. The chain recombines TRBV24-1 with TRBJ2-3; no definite D call. The germline V gene encodes CDR1 KGHDR and CDR2 SFDVKD. With 6 bases removed from V and 5 bases from J, the gap between germline ends came to 5 bases. The CDR3 has 11 residues. The CDR3 reads CATSMGDTQYF. As DNA, the CDR3 is TGTGCCACCAGTATGGGAGATACGCAGTATTTT.

This clonotype was seen many times. This rearrangement joins TRBV12-3 or TRBV12-4 to TRBJ1-1; D gene unclear. This CDR3 region has 15 residues. V shed 2 bases and J shed 1 base, with 11 bases lying between them. The CDR3 sequence: CASSLLARRNTEAFF. DNA for the CDR3: TGTGCCAGCAGTTTACTAGCCAGGAGGAACACTGAAGCTTTCTTT.